This TCR beta chain originates from a study of radiotherapy plus CTLA-4 blockade in lung cancer. Study-wide context: Disease control was seen in around 31% of patients, objective responses in about 18%. Whole-study results and caveats: An expansion of tumor-derived TCR clones occurred in blood after radiotherapy plus ipilimumab. Reported findings show early blood T cell clone dynamics, with interferon-beta, best predicted response.

Focal radiation and CTLA-4 blockade (ipilimumab) were tested in chemo-refractory metastatic non-small-cell lung cancer patients. A note on this clone: Its antigen is unidentified.

TCRdb keeps only in-frame clones here, not all; method: immunoSEQ multiplex PCR. The sample shows nearly 15,000 clones, 72% of them seen only once. V shed 2 bases and J 1 base; nucleotides not matched to a gene: 7. Germline CDR1 and CDR2: SGHRS and YFSETQ. The CDR3 loop spans 17 amino acids. This TCR was recovered from a human donor with non-small cell lung cancer whose response to radiotherapy plus ipilimumab could not be evaluated. Sample: peripheral blood, taken from a patient treated with radiotherapy plus ipilimumab. The chain carries TRBV5-1 and TRBJ2-7; TRBD2 agrees at 12 bases. The CDR3 region has the DNA TGCGCCAGCAGCTTCAGACTAGCGGGGGATGTGTCCTACGAGCAGTACTTC. Its translation is CASSFRLAGDVSYEQYF.